This T cell receptor beta chain originates from a study of control samples from healthy donors and cancer patients. This CDR3 has 14 residues. V lost 0 bases and J 1 base, leaving 6 bases between the germline ends. Germline assignment: CDR1 KGHSH and CDR2 LQKENI. Here immunoSEQ multiplex PCR was the method, and the copy in TCRdb shows in-frame clones only, minus some. The sample includes some 120,000 clones, more than 80% of them seen just once. Material for sequencing was PBMCs. This TCR was recovered from a woman aged 50 to 60 with colorectal cancer. The chain joins TRBV18 to TRBJ2-5; D gene ambiguous. The CDR3 nucleotides are TGTGCCAGCTCACCACCAGGGCTCCAAGAGACCCAGTACTTC. It yields the protein CASSPPGLQETQYF.